The 27 T cell receptor beta chains below come from one sample, sequenced in a study of stem cell transplantation in POMP-related autoinflammatory disease. Sequencing used immunoSEQ multiplex PCR; TCRdb keeps in-frame clones, though not all of them. The sample lists roughly 70,000 clones, approximately 91% occurring once. The sample in question was CD4+ T cells from PBMCs, obtained after stem cell transplantation. Source of these receptors: a human patient with POMP-related autoinflammation and immune dysregulation (PRAID). The T cells may partly be graft donor cells.

This chain joins TRBV5-1 and TRBJ1-2; 7 nucleotides agree with TRBD1. The CDR3 runs to 14 residues. V was clipped by 6 bases and J by 5 bases; unmatched bases: 10. Per germline, CDR1 SGHRS and CDR2 YFSETQ. The CDR3 coding sequence is TGCGCCAGCAATTCAGGACAGGAACCTTATGGCTACACCTTC. This sequence encodes CASNSGQEPYGYTF.

The table lists this clone with a count of one. V usage is TRBV28 and J usage is TRBJ1-4; a weak D match, TRBD1 (5 bases). Trimming took off 6 bases at V and 8 bases at J, with 13 bases between the two ends. Germline V gene lookup returns CDR1 MDHEN and CDR2 SYDVKM. The CDR3 covers 13 residues. The CDR3 DNA follows: TGTGCCAGCAGACCAGGGTTGTGGGAAAAACTGTTTTTT. It yields the protein CASRPGLWEKLFF.

This clone was counted once. The rearrangement uses TRBV27 and TRBJ1-1; D unresolved. The germline CDR1 and CDR2 sequences are MNHEY and SMNVEV (reference sequence). There are 14 residues in the CDR3. V gave up 3 bases and J gave up 0 bases, with 8 bases separating them. DNA for the CDR3: TGTGCCAGCAGTTTGCGACCTATGAACACTGAAGCTTTCTTT. It specifies CASSLRPMNTEAFF.

The CDR3 loop reads CASSQEGVGGAFF. The DNA for the CDR3 is TGCGCCAGCAGCCAAGAAGGGGTTGGAGGAGCTTTCTTT. V is TRBV4-1 and J is TRBJ1-1; maybe TRBD1 (5 bases). CDR1 and CDR2 (germline): MGHRA, YSYEKL. V lost 0 bases and J 10 bases, leaving 12 bases between the germline ends. The CDR3 is 13 amino acids.

V is TRBV5-1 and J is TRBJ2-3; D is unresolved. The germline V and J ends were trimmed by 0 bases and 2 bases, with 1 base remaining between them. The length of the CDR3 is 12 residues. Germline CDR1 SGHRS, CDR2 YFSETQ. DNA for the CDR3: TGCGCCAGCAGCTTGGCCACAGATACGCAGTATTTT. This translates into CASSLATDTQYF.

This rearrangement joins TRBV10-2 to TRBJ2-3; possibly TRBD1 for D (6 bases). This CDR3 is built from 16 residues. Germline lookup yields CDR1 WSHSY and CDR2 SAAADI. Trimming took off 6 bases at V and 4 bases at J, with 20 bases between the two ends. The CDR3 sequence: CASRVTGLGFSDTQYF. CDR3 DNA sequence: TGCGCCAGCAGAGTAACAGGGTTGGGGTTTTCAGATACGCAGTATTTT.

The chain has TRBV2 and TRBJ2-2; no reliable D call. The CDR3 consists of 15 residues. The V gene lost 7 bases and the J gene lost 4 bases, with 16 bases spanning the gap. CDR1 is SNHLY, CDR2 FYNNEI, per germline. CDR3 bases: TGTGCCAGCATCGCCGTTGGCCTGGGCACCGGGGAGCTGTTTTTT. It is translated as CASIAVGLGTGELFF.

The chain is built from TRBV18 and TRBJ2-5; 7 positions match TRBD2. Germline V gene lookup returns CDR1 KGHSH and CDR2 LQKENI. The CDR3 contains 15 residues. V shed 3 bases and J 2 bases; nucleotides not matched to a gene: 6. The CDR3 nucleotides read TGTGCCAGCTCACCGGCGGCGGGGGAACAAGAGACCCAGTACTTC. As protein: CASSPAAGEQETQYF.

The chain couples TRBV7-2 to TRBJ1-6; D gene unclear. This CDR3 comprises 15 residues. The V gene lost 1 base and the J gene lost 7 bases, with 11 bases spanning the gap. Germline lookup yields CDR1 SGHTA and CDR2 FQGNSA. The CDR3 region has the DNA TGTGCCAGCAGCTTAGAACAGACTGGGAATTCACCCCTCCACTTT. Protein sequence: CASSLEQTGNSPLHF.

The chain recombines TRBV28 with TRBJ2-6; 7 bases agree with TRBD1. Germline V gene sequence: CDR1 MDHEN, CDR2 SYDVKM. The CDR3 runs 17 residues. V gave up 5 bases and J gave up 0 bases; unmatched junction bases: 7. CDR3 nucleotides: TGTGCCAGCAGTCCACAGGGGATCTTCTCTGGGGCCAACGTCCTGACTTTC. The encoded protein is CASSPQGIFSGANVLTF. Full variable domain (outside the CDR3, taken from reference TRBV28 and TRBJ2-6): DVKVTQSSRYLVKRTGEKVFLECVQDMDHENMFWYRQDPGLGLRLIYFSYDVKMKEKGDIPEGYSVSREKKERFSLILESASTNQTSMYLCASSPQGIFSGANVLTFGAGSRLTVL.

This chain connects TRBV18 to TRBJ1-1; D may be TRBD1 (6 bases). Germline V lookup: CDR1 KGHSH, CDR2 LQKENI. The V gene lost 5 bases and the J gene lost 0 bases, with 10 bases spanning the gap. The CDR3 covers 14 residues. CDR3 bases: TGTGCCAGCTCATGGACAGAGATGAACACTGAAGCTTTCTTT. Its protein product is CASSWTEMNTEAFF.

CDR3 DNA: TGCGCCAGCAGCAGACTAGCGTCTAACACCGGGGAGCTGTTTTTT. Translation: CASSRLASNTGELFF. J is TRBJ2-2 and V is TRBV5-1; 8 bases match TRBD2. Germline V gene sequence: CDR1 SGHRS, CDR2 YFSETQ. Trimming removed 4 bases from V and 2 bases from J; junction bases left unmatched: 4. The length of the CDR3 is 15 residues.

The chain uses TRBV6-1 and TRBJ1-1; 7 bases line up with TRBD1. This CDR3 has 14 amino acids. The junction had 9 bases not matched to a gene; V was cut back by 2 bases and J by 9 bases. Germline V lookup: CDR1 MNHNS, CDR2 SASEGT. The CDR3 here is CASSERDSRSKAFF. DNA of the CDR3: TGTGCCAGCAGTGAACGGGACAGTCGTTCCAAAGCTTTCTTT.

This chain links TRBV11-2 with TRBJ2-7; 10 bases fit TRBD1. CDR3 length: 15 residues. Germline CDR1 SGHAT, CDR2 FQNNGV. Unmatched junction bases numbered 8, after V lost 5 bases and J lost 4 bases. CDR3 residues: CASSRGQGIGYEQYV. CDR3 sequence (DNA): TGTGCCAGCAGCCGGGGACAGGGGATTGGGTACGAGCAGTACGTC.

The rearrangement uses TRBV5-1 and TRBJ1-1, with 7 bases aligning to TRBD1. Germline assignment: CDR1 SGHRS and CDR2 YFSETQ. CDR3 length: 15 residues. After removal of 6 bases from V and 6 bases from J, the junction contained 14 bases not matched to a gene. The CDR3 here is CASTLLTGTASEAFF. The CDR3 region has the DNA TGCGCCAGCACCTTATTAACCGGGACAGCTTCTGAAGCTTTCTTT.

In this sample, this clone turned up once. In DNA, the CDR3 is TGCAGTGCTTCCGCGCGGTACGAGCAGTACTTC. It yields the protein CSASARYEQYF. This chain joins TRBV20-1 and TRBJ2-7; unclear D gene. This CDR3 has 11 residues. The ends were cut back, 5 bases at V and 4 bases at J, with 9 bases in the middle. Germline V gene data show CDR1 as DFQATT and CDR2 as SNEGSKA (reference sequence).

The chain carries TRBV7-2 and TRBJ1-6; D uncertain. The V end was cut by 2 bases, the J end by 8 bases, with 13 bases between. From germline, CDR1 is SGHTA and CDR2 FQGNSA. CDR3 size: 15 residues. CDR3 coding DNA: TGTGCCAGCAGCTTAAGGGCGTCGGGTTATTCACCCCTCCACTTT. Its protein product is CASSLRASGYSPLHF.

V gene TRBV20-1 combines with J gene TRBJ1-6; D unclear. The CDR3 covers 11 residues. Deletions cut 3 bases from V and 9 bases from J, with 6 bases between. Germline CDR1 and CDR2: DFQATT and SNEGSKA (reference sequence). In nucleotides, the CDR3 is TGCAGTGCTAGTAAGGTTTCACCCCTCCACTTT. Translating gives CSASKVSPLHF.

J is TRBJ2-7 and V is TRBV6-5; D gene uncertain. V shed 10 bases and J shed 0 bases, with 13 bases lying between them. There are 13 residues in the CDR3. Germline V gene data show CDR1 as MNHEY and CDR2 as SVGAGI. CDR3 nucleotide sequence: TGTGCCACCCCATCCAACTCCTCCTACGAGCAGTACGTC. Translated, it gives CATPSNSSYEQYV.

This chain links TRBV29-1 with TRBJ2-4; perhaps TRBD2 as D (5 bases). Germline V gene sequence: CDR1 SQVTM, CDR2 ANQGSEA. CDR3 length equals 12 residues. The germline V and J ends were trimmed by 5 bases and 5 bases, with 10 bases remaining between them. This CDR3 is CSVRDGENIQYF. The DNA of the CDR3 is TGCAGCGTTCGGGATGGGGAAAACATTCAGTACTTC.

The CDR3 region is CAISGGQPRPRGETQYF. The DNA for the CDR3 is TGTGCCATCAGCGGGGGACAGCCCAGGCCGCGGGGCGAGACCCAGTACTTC. The chain combines TRBV10-3 with TRBJ2-5, with D possibly matching TRBD1 (7 bases). There are 17 residues in the CDR3. Germline assignment: CDR1 ENHRY and CDR2 SYGVKD. V gave up 6 bases and J gave up 5 bases, with 25 bases separating them.

This chain uses TRBV28 with TRBJ2-3; no definite D call. The CDR3 length is 13 residues. Germline CDR1 is MDHEN and CDR2 is SYDVKM. With 6 bases removed from V and 0 bases from J, the gap between germline ends came to 7 bases. The chain's CDR3 is CASRTSSTDTQYF. CDR3 coding DNA: TGTGCCAGCAGGACCTCTAGCACAGATACGCAGTATTTT. Full variable domain (rest looked up from reference TRBV28 and TRBJ2-3): DVKVTQSSRYLVKRTGEKVFLECVQDMDHENMFWYRQDPGLGLRLIYFSYDVKMKEKGDIPEGYSVSREKKERFSLILESASTNQTSMYLCASRTSSTDTQYFGPGTRLTVL.

The chain employs TRBV5-1 and TRBJ2-2; D possibly matches TRBD1 or TRBD2 (5 bases each). The CDR3 is 17 residues long. Trimming took off 2 bases at V and 1 base at J, with 15 bases between the two ends. CDR1 is SGHRS and CDR2 is YFSETQ in the germline V gene. This CDR3 is CASSLAGLAENTGELFF. Here the CDR3 DNA reads TGCGCCAGCAGCTTAGCAGGGCTAGCAGAGAACACCGGGGAGCTGTTTTTT.

The chain recombines TRBV19 with TRBJ2-7, with D perhaps matching TRBD1 (5 bases). This CDR3 comprises 14 residues. The germline CDR1 and CDR2 sequences are LNHDA and SQIVND (reference sequence). V was pared by 5 bases and J by 1 base, with 12 bases between. CDR3 loop: CASSPGFGSYEQYF. DNA of the CDR3: TGTGCCAGTAGTCCAGGGTTTGGGTCCTACGAGCAGTACTTC.

CDR3 amino acids: CASSKTSYLVEQFF. CDR3 DNA sequence: TGTGCCAGTAGTAAGACTAGTTATCTTGTTGAGCAGTTCTTC. The chain links TRBV19 to TRBJ2-1, with D perhaps matching TRBD2 (6 bases). CDR3 length: 14 residues. V lost 4 bases to trimming and J lost 9 bases, with 16 bases between them. CDR1 is LNHDA, CDR2 SQIVND, per germline (reference sequence).

The chain uses TRBV2 and TRBJ1-2; a possible D gene is TRBD1 (6 bases). V dropped 6 bases and J dropped 4 bases, with 9 bases sitting between them. CDR3 length equals 12 residues. Germline CDR1 is SNHLY and CDR2 is FYNNEI. The CDR3: CASRGHLYGYTF. In nucleotides, the CDR3 is TGTGCCAGCAGGGGACATCTCTATGGCTACACCTTC.

The V call is TRBV24-1, the J call TRBJ1-1; D is unresolved. The CDR3 runs to 12 residues. Between the trimmed V and J ends, which lost 3 bases and 5 bases, there was a span of 6 bases. CDR1 is KGHDR, CDR2 SFDVKD, per germline. The CDR3 is CATSDTTTEAFF. The CDR3 DNA reads TGTGCCACCAGTGATACCACAACTGAAGCTTTCTTT.